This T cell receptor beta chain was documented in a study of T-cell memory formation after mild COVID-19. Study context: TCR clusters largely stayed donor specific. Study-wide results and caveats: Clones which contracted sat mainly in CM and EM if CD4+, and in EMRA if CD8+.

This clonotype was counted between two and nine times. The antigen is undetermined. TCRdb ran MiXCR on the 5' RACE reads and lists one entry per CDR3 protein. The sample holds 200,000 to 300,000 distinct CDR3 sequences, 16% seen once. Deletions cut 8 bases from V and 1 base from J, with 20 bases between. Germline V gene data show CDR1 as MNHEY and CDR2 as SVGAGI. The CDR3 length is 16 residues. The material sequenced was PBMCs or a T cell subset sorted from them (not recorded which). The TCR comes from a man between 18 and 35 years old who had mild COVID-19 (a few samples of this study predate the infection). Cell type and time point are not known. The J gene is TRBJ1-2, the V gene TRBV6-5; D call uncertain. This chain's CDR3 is CASGYSSQKVNYGYTF. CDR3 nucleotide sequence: TGTGCCAGCGGATACTCGTCACAGAAAGTTAACTATGGCTACACCTTC.